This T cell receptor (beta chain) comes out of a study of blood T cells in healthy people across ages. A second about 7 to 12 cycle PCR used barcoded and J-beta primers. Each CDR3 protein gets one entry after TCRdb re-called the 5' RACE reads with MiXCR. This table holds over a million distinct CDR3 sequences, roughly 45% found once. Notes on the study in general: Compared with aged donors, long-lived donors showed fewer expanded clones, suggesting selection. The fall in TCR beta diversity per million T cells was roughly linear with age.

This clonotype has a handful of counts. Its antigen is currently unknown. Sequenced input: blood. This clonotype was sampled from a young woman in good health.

The CDR3 nucleotides are TGTGCCAGCAGCGCCGGGAGCCCCCAAGAGACCCAGTACTTC. Its protein product is CASSAGSPQETQYF. V is TRBV12-3 or TRBV12-4 and J is TRBJ2-5; a weak D match, TRBD2 (6 bases). This CDR3 is built from 14 residues. V lost 6 bases and J 1 base, leaving 12 bases between the germline ends.